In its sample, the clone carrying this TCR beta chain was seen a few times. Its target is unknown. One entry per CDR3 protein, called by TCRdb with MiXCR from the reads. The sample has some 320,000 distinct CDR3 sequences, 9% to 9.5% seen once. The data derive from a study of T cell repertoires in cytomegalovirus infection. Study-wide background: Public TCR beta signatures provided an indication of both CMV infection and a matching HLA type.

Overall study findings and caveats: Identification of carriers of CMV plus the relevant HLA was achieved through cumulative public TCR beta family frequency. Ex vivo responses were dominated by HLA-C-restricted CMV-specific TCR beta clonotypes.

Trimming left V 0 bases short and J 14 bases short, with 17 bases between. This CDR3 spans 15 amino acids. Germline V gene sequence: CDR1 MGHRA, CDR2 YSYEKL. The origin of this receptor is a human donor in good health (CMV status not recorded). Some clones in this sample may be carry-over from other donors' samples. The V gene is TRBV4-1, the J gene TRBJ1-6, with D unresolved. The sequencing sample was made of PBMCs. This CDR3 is CASSQDGLDGRSLHF. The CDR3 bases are TGCGCCAGCAGCCAAGATGGTCTCGACGGCCGATCCCTCCACTTT.